This entry concerns a single T cell receptor (beta chain). This sample was included in a study of control samples from healthy donors and cancer patients. The method was immunoSEQ multiplex PCR; TCRdb's version includes in-frame clones alone and lacks a portion of them. In the table there are approximately 69,000 clones, 89% of which are singletons. Trimming cost V 5 bases and J 5 bases, with 9 bases left between them. Germline values: CDR1 MNHEY, CDR2 SVGEGT. This CDR3 contains 12 residues. The specimen was PBMCs. The source is a man in his 60s with colorectal cancer. This rearrangement joins TRBV6-2 or TRBV6-3 to TRBJ1-1, with D possibly TRBD1 on 6 matching bases. In DNA form, the CDR3 reads TGTGCCAGCAGTCGCACAGGGACTGAAGCTTTCTTT. As protein: CASSRTGTEAFF.